This note documents a single T cell receptor beta chain sequence. The antigen is undetermined. This entry comes from a study of cytomegalovirus exposure and HLA in healthy donors. Study-wide results and caveats: TRBV6-2, TRBV6-3 and some other V segments were excluded as indistinguishable. Later analysis associated a missense DCLRE1C variant with TCR beta V- and J-gene trimming. Accounts indicate the classifier identified cytomegalovirus status with strong specificity and sensitivity.

Each donor was nominally healthy when sampled (though unrecorded immune exposures were likely). CDR1 and CDR2 from the germline V gene are SEHNR and FQNEAQ (reference sequence). CDR3 size: 15 residues. V shed 4 bases and J 3 bases; nucleotides not matched to a gene: 8. The PCR made use of 60 Vbeta and 13 Jbeta primers. The protocol was immunoSEQ multiplex PCR, while the TCRdb copy is restricted to in-frame clones and leaves out a portion. The sample holds around 130,000 clones; roughly 79% are singletons and the top ten take under 3%. The J gene is TRBJ1-2, the V gene TRBV7-9; 7 bases are a match to TRBD1. The sequenced sample consisted of PBMCs. The TCR sequence derives from a boy younger than 10 in good health and CMV-seronegative. CDR3 in amino acids: CASSYTTGVHYGYTF. DNA for the CDR3: TGTGCCAGCAGCTACACCACAGGGGTTCACTATGGCTACACCTTC.